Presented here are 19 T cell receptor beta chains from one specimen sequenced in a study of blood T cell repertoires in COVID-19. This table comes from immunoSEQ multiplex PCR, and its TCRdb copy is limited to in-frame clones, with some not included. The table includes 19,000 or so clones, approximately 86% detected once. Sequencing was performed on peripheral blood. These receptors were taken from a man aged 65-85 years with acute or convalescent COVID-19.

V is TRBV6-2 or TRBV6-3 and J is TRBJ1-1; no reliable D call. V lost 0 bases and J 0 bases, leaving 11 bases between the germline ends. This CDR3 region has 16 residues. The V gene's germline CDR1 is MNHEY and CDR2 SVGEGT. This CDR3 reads CASSYSGLPMNTEAFF. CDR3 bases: TGTGCCAGCAGTTACTCCGGACTTCCTATGAACACTGAAGCTTTCTTT.

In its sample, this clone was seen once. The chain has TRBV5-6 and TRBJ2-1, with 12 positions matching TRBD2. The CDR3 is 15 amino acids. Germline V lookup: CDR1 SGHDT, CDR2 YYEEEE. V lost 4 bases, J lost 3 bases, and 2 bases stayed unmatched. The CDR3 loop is CASSRTSGVYNEQFF. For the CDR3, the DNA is TGTGCCAGCAGCAGGACTAGCGGGGTCTACAATGAGCAGTTCTTC.

The CDR3 bases are TGTGCCAGCAGCCAAGGGGGGCAGGACTACTTC. Translated, it gives CASSQGGQDYF. The V call is TRBV3-1 (or the pseudogene TRBV3-2), the J call TRBJ2-7; D may be TRBD1 (6 bases). The CDR3 is 11 amino acids. Germline V CDR1 and CDR2: LGHDT, YNNKEL (reference sequence). V was cut by 1 base and J by 13 bases, with 11 bases left in between.

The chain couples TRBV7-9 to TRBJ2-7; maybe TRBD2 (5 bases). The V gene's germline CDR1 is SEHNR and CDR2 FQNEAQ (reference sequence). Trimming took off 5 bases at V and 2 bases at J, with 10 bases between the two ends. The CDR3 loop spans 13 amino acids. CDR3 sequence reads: CASSLSGTYEQYF. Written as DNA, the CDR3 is TGTGCCAGCAGCCTGAGCGGTACCTACGAGCAGTACTTC.

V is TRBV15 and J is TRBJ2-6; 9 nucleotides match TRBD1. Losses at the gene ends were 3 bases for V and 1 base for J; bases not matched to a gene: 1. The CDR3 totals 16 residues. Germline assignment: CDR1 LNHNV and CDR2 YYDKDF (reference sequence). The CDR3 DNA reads TGTGCCACCAGCAGGGGGACAGGGTCTGGGGCCAACGTCCTGACTTTC. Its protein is CATSRGTGSGANVLTF.

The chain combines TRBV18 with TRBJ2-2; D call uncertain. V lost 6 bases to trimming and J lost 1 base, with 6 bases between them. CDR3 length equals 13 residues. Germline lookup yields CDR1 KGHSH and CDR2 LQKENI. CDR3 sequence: CASSRGNTGELFF. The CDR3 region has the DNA TGTGCCAGCTCGCGAGGGAACACCGGGGAGCTGTTTTTT.

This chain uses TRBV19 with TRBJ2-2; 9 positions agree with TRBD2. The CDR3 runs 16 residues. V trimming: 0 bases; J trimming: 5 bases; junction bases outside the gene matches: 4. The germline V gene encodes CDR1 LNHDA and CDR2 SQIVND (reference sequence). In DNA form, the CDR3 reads TGTGCCAGTAGTATAGATCCCAGCGGGGGGACCGGGGAGCTGTTTTTT. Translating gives CASSIDPSGGTGELFF.

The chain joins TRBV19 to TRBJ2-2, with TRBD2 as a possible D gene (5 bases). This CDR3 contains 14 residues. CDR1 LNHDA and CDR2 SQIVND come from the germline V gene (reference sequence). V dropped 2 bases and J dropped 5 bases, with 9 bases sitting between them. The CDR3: CASSISRGTGELFF. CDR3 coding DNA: TGTGCCAGTAGTATAAGTCGGGGAACCGGGGAGCTGTTTTTT.

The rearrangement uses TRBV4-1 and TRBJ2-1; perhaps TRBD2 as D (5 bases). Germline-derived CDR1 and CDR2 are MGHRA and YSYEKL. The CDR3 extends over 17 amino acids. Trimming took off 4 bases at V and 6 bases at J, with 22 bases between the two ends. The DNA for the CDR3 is TGCGCCAGCAGCCCGGCTAGCACGGACTCGATGTTCAATGAGCAGTTCTTC. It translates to CASSPASTDSMFNEQFF.

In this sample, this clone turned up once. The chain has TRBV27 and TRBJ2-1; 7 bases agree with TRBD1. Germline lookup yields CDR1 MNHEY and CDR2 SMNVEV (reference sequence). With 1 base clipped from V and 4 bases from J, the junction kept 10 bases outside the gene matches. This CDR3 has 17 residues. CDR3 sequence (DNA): TGTGCCAGCAGTTTATTCGGTGGGACAGCCCAGTACAATGAGCAGTTCTTC. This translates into CASSLFGGTAQYNEQFF.

The DNA of the CDR3 is TGTGCCAGCAGCTTTGGCCTAGCGGCATACGAGCAGTACTTC. Protein: CASSFGLAAYEQYF. The chain employs TRBV7-2 and TRBJ2-7; 7 nucleotides align to TRBD2. V was pared by 3 bases and J by 4 bases, with 6 bases of the junction left unmatched. The CDR3 runs 14 residues. Per the germline V gene, CDR1 is SGHTA and CDR2 is FQGNSA.

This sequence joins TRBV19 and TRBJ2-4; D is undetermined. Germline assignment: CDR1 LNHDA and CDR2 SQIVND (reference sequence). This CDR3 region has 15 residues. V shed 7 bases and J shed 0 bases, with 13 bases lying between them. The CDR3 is CASMSTQLAKNIQYF. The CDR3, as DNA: TGTGCCAGTATGTCTACTCAATTAGCCAAAAACATTCAGTACTTC. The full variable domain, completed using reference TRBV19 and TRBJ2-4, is DGGITQSPKYLFRKEGQNVTLSCEQNLNHDAMYWYRQDPGQGLRLIYYSQIVNDFQKGDIAEGYSVSREKKESFPLTVTSAQKNPTAFYLCASMSTQLAKNIQYFGAGTRLSVL.

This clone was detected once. Here the CDR3 DNA reads TGTGCCAGCAGCCCCGGACAGAGCAATCAGCCCCAGCATTTT. Translated: CASSPGQSNQPQHF. The V and J genes are TRBV6-2 or TRBV6-3 and TRBJ1-5, with a weak D call TRBD1 (6 bases). CDR3 length: 14 residues. Germline V gene data show CDR1 as MNHEY and CDR2 as SVGEGT. Deletions cut 6 bases from V and 1 base from J, with 10 bases between.

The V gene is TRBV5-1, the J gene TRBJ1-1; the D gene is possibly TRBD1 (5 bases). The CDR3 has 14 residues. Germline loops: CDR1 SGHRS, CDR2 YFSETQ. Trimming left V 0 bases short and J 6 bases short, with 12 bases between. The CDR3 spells CASSLGGRVAEAFF. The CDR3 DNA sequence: TGCGCCAGCAGCTTGGGGGGCAGGGTCGCTGAAGCTTTCTTT.

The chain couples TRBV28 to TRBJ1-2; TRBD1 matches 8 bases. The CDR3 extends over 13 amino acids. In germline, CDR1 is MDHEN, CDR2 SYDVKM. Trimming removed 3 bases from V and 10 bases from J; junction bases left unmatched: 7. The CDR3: CASSLWGRGHYTF. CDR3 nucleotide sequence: TGTGCCAGCAGTTTGTGGGGCAGGGGGCACTACACCTTC.

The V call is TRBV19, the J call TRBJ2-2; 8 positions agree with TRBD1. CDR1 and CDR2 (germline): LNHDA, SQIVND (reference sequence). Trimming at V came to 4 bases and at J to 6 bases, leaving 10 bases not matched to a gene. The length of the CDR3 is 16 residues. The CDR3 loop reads CASSKKSGGRAGELFF. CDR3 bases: TGTGCCAGTAGTAAGAAGTCAGGGGGCCGCGCCGGGGAGCTGTTTTTT.

Here the CDR3 reads CASSLNSAIASYEQYF. CDR3 nucleotides: TGTGCCAGCAGTTTGAACTCGGCGATAGCTTCCTACGAGCAGTACTTC. This chain connects TRBV28 to TRBJ2-7; D ambiguous. Trimming removed 3 bases at V and 1 base at J, with 16 bases between. This CDR3 region has 16 residues. Germline CDR1 MDHEN, CDR2 SYDVKM.

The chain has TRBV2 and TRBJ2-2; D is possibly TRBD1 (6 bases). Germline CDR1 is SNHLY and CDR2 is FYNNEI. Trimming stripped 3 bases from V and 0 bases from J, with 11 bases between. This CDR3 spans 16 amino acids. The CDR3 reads CASSDYRVANTGELFF. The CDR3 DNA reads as TGTGCCAGCAGTGACTACAGGGTGGCGAACACCGGGGAGCTGTTTTTT.

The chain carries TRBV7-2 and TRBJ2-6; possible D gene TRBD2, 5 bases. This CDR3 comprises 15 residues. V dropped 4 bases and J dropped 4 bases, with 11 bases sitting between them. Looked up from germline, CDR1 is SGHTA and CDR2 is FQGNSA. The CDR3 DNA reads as TGTGCCAGCAGCTCTCGAGGGCTCGGGGCCAACGTCCTGACTTTC. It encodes CASSSRGLGANVLTF.